This record looks at one T cell receptor beta chain sequence and its context. The sample belongs to a study of control samples from healthy donors and cancer patients. The data were produced by immunoSEQ multiplex PCR, yet TCRdb's version contains in-frame clones alone and is incomplete. The sample has around 51,000 clones, approximately 80% seen once. There are 15 residues in the CDR3. Germline V lookup: CDR1 GTSNPN, CDR2 SVGIG (reference sequence). Trimming shortened V by 4 bases and J by 2 bases, and 15 bases separated the two germline ends. This TCR derives from a man in his 70s in good health. Sequenced input: blood. The rearrangement uses TRBV30 and TRBJ1-5; D gene uncertain. The CDR3 protein is CAWTRQGPGNQPQHF. The DNA of the CDR3 is TGTGCCTGGACCCGACAAGGCCCCGGCAATCAGCCCCAGCATTTT.